This TCR beta chain was sequenced for a study of control samples from healthy donors and cancer patients (dated by TCRdb to between 2020 and 2021). Notes on this clone: Its antigen is not yet known. There are no base qualities to consult, and no much larger clone falls within one base.

Sequences SGDLS (CDR1) and YYNGEE (CDR2) are obtained from the germline V gene. Deletion took 4 bases off V and 2 bases off J, with a span of 18 bases between the germline ends. The CDR3 numbers 16 residues from cysteine through phenylalanine. Just CDR3 DNA is preserved here, 48 bases in frame from base 1. The receptor library was made with the immunoSEQ multiplex PCR assay. The source is immuneACCESS, and TCRdb retained only in-frame sequences with V and J called. Part of the clones is not carried over; for the studies checked, unresolved V genes explain less than half of this, and the remainder is unexplained. The sample table shows approximately 60,000 clones, and 85% are seen once. Of the sample, about 5% is held by the ten largest clones.

The clonotype comes from a man between 40 and 49 years old in good health. The sequenced material came from blood. The receptor chain draws on TRBV9 and TRBJ1-1; the D gene identity is not certain. The nucleotides read TGTGCCAGCAGCCATAGTCCGGGCCCCAGCAACACTGAAGCTTTCTTT. This gives the protein CASSHSPGPSNTEAFF.